This is a list of T cell receptor beta chains from one sample in a study of blood T cell repertoires in COVID-19. Assay used: immunoSEQ multiplex PCR; TCRdb lists only in-frame clones, some missing. The data hold 60,000 to 75,000 clones, with around nine tenths observed a single time. The sequencing sample was made of peripheral blood. The receptors come from a man aged 50 or older with active COVID-19. Each CDR3 is given with its conserved first and last residue. The order of the fields is V gene, D gene, CDR3 length, J gene, clone size, CDR3 protein, CDR3 DNA. D genes are given only for firm matches. Clone size is not always given. Where it is, it says once, few, many or a class for expanded clones.

TRBV28	NA	14	TRBJ2-7	NA	CASSFYQGPGEQYF	TGTGCCAGCAGTTTCTACCAGGGGCCGGGCGAGCAGTACTTC
TRBV7-9	NA	12	TRBJ2-1	NA	CASSLSSVEQFF	TGTGCCAGCAGCTTATCTTCTGTAGAGCAGTTCTTC
TRBV18	TRBD1	15	TRBJ1-2	NA	CASSEKQGATYGYTF	TGTGCCAGCTCCGAAAAACAGGGGGCTACCTATGGCTACACCTTC
TRBV3-1/TRBV3-2	TRBD1	13	TRBJ1-1	NA	CASHRGPNTEAFF	TGTGCCAGCCACAGGGGGCCGAACACTGAAGCTTTCTTT
TRBV19	TRBD1	14	TRBJ1-3	NA	CASSMGQVDWTIYF	TGTGCCAGTAGTATGGGACAGGTGGATTGGACCATATATTTT
TRBV30	NA	14	TRBJ2-1	NA	CAWSVLGPLHEQFF	TGTGCCTGGAGTGTACTAGGCCCCCTACATGAGCAGTTCTTC
TRBV28	NA	16	TRBJ1-4	NA	CASSLIKVGGSEKLFF	TGTGCCAGCAGTTTAATAAAGGTGGGGGGTTCTGAAAAACTGTTTTTT
TRBV24-1	TRBD2	18	TRBJ2-5	NA	CATSDRVGLAGGRETQYF	TGTGCCACCAGTGATCGCGTAGGGCTAGCGGGGGGACGGGAGACCCAGTACTTC
TRBV7-2	NA	13	TRBJ2-4	once	CASSLDPGKIQYF	TGTGCCAGCAGCTTAGACCCGGGAAAGATTCAGTACTTC
TRBV28	TRBD1	16	TRBJ1-2	NA	CASSPAGTGRSGGYTF	TGTGCCAGCAGTCCGGCCGGGACAGGCAGATCGGGTGGCTACACCTTC
TRBV7-2	NA	15	TRBJ1-2	NA	CASSLDLGRVGGYTF	TGTGCCAGCAGCTTAGATCTGGGGCGCGTAGGAGGCTACACCTTC
TRBV7-2	NA	14	TRBJ1-5	few	CASSLGYSNQPQHF	TGTGCCAGCAGCTTAGGTTATAGCAATCAGCCCCAGCATTTT
TRBV23-1	TRBD1	18	TRBJ1-5	NA	CASSHKTRGLKGNQPQHF	TGCGCCAGCAGTCACAAAACAAGGGGGCTAAAGGGCAATCAGCCCCAGCATTTT
TRBV19	TRBD1	15	TRBJ2-7	once	CASSKPGTGSNEQYF	TGTGCCAGTAGTAAACCCGGGACAGGGAGCAACGAGCAGTACTTC
TRBV29-1	NA	12	TRBJ2-1	NA	CSAEGVYNEQFF	TGCAGCGCCGAAGGGGTGTACAATGAGCAGTTCTTC
TRBV7-9	TRBD2	15	TRBJ2-2	NA	CASSRTSGDTGELFF	TGTGCCAGCAGCCGGACTAGCGGGGACACCGGGGAGCTGTTTTTT
TRBV5-1	TRBD1	13	TRBJ2-1	NA	CASSQPGGREQFF	TGCGCCAGCAGCCAGCCAGGGGGAAGGGAGCAGTTCTTC
TRBV7-3	NA	16	TRBJ2-1	NA	CASSSGMGSSYNEQFF	TGTGCCAGCAGCTCGGGGATGGGGAGCTCCTACAATGAGCAGTTCTTC
TRBV27	TRBD1	16	TRBJ1-5	NA	CASSIVQGGSNQPQHF	TGTGCCAGCAGTATCGTACAGGGGGGGAGCAATCAGCCCCAGCATTTT
TRBV10-3	TRBD1	16	TRBJ1-6	NA	CAISDRGQGKNSPLHF	TGTGCCATCAGTGATCGCGGACAGGGAAAAAATTCACCCCTCCACTTT
TRBV5-4	TRBD1	14	TRBJ1-2	few	CASRPDRAIYGYTF	TGTGCCAGCAGACCTGACAGGGCGATCTATGGCTACACCTTC
TRBV5-1	TRBD1	14	TRBJ1-2	NA	CASTALDRDYGYTF	TGCGCCAGCACCGCCTTGGACAGGGACTATGGCTACACCTTC
TRBV9	TRBD1	15	TRBJ1-4	NA	CASSSRGTGGEKLFF	TGTGCCAGCAGTTCCAGAGGGACAGGGGGAGAAAAACTGTTTTTT
TRBV10-3	NA	13	TRBJ1-1	NA	CAINQDSNTEAFF	TGTGCCATCAATCAGGATTCGAACACTGAAGCTTTCTTT
TRBV5-4	NA	14	TRBJ2-3	NA	CASSSPEGTDTQYF	TGTGCCAGCAGCTCCCCCGAGGGCACAGATACGCAGTATTTT
TRBV2	NA	16	TRBJ2-1	NA	CASSEAWGDRYNEQFF	TGTGCCAGCAGTGAAGCGTGGGGGGACAGATACAATGAGCAGTTCTTC
TRBV4-1	NA	14	TRBJ1-4	NA	CASSQVATNEKLFF	TGCGCCAGCAGCCAAGTCGCAACTAATGAAAAACTGTTTTTT
TRBV27	NA	15	TRBJ2-7	NA	CASSLRAGPPYEQYF	TGTGCCAGCAGTTTAAGGGCGGGCCCTCCCTACGAGCAGTACTTC
TRBV3-1/TRBV3-2	NA	13	TRBJ2-7	few	CASSHGVSYEQYF	TGTGCCAGCAGCCATGGAGTATCCTACGAGCAGTACTTC
TRBV14	NA	17	TRBJ1-4	NA	CASSRRLTAATNEKLFF	TGTGCCAGCAGCCGCCGCCTGACAGCTGCAACTAATGAAAAACTGTTTTTT
TRBV18	TRBD1	14	TRBJ1-1	NA	CASSPLDRGVEAFF	TGTGCCAGCTCACCATTAGACAGGGGGGTTGAAGCTTTCTTT
TRBV5-1	NA	14	TRBJ2-2	NA	CASSSTAATGELFF	TGCGCCAGCAGCTCTACTGCGGCCACCGGGGAGCTGTTTTTT
TRBV5-1	TRBD1	16	TRBJ2-7	NA	CASSSWDRGSSYEQYF	TGCGCCAGCAGCTCGTGGGACAGGGGAAGCTCCTACGAGCAGTACTTC
TRBV19	NA	18	TRBJ2-6	NA	CASTTGTPDRSGANVLTF	TGTGCCAGTACCACCGGGACACCGGACCGCTCTGGGGCCAACGTCCTGACTTTC
TRBV6-5	TRBD1	14	TRBJ1-5	NA	CASSLARGNQPQHF	TGTGCCAGCAGTTTAGCCAGGGGGAATCAGCCCCAGCATTTT
TRBV9	TRBD2	16	TRBJ2-1	NA	CASSPGTSGGLYEQFF	TGTGCCAGCAGCCCCGGGACTAGCGGGGGTCTTTATGAGCAGTTCTTC